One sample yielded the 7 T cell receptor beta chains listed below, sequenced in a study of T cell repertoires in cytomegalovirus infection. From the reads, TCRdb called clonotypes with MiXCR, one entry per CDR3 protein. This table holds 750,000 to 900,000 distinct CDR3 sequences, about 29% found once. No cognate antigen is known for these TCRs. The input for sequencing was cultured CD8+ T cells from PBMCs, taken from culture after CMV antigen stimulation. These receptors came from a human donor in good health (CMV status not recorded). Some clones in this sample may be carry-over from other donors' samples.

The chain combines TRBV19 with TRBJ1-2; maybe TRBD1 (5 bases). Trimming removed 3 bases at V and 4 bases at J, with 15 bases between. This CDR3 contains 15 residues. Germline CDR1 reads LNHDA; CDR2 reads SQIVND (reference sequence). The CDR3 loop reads CASSIIAGETYGYTF. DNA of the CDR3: TGTGCCAGTAGTATTATCGCGGGGGAGACCTATGGCTACACCTTC.

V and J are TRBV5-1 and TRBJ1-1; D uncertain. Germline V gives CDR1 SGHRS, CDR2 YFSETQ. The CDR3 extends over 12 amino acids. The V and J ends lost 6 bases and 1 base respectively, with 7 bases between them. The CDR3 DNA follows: TGCGCCAGCACTACAGAGAACACTGAAGCTTTCTTT. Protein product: CASTTENTEAFF.

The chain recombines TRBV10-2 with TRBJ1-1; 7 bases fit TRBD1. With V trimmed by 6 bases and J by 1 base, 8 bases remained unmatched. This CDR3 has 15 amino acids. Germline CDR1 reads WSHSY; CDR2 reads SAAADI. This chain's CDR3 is CASSPRTGENTEAFF. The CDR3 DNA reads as TGCGCCAGCAGCCCTCGGACAGGAGAGAACACTGAAGCTTTCTTT.

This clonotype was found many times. The CDR3: CASSFRGQHLNEQFF. CDR3 in DNA: TGTGCCAGCAGTTTCAGGGGACAGCATCTCAATGAGCAGTTCTTC. The gene calls are TRBV12-3 or TRBV12-4 and TRBJ2-1; 7 bases map to TRBD1. V was clipped by 3 bases and J by 6 bases; unmatched bases: 8. The CDR3 is 15 amino acids.

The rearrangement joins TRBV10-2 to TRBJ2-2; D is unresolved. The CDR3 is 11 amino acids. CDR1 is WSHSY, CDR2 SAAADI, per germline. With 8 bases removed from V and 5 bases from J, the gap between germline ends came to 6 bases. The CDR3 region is CASFQTGELFF. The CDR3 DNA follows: TGCGCCAGCTTTCAGACCGGGGAGCTGTTTTTT.

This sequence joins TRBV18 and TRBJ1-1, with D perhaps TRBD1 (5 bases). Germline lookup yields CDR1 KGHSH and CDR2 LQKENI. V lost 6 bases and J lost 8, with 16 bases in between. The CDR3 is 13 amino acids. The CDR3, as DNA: TGTGCCAGCTCCCCCGGGACCCAGACCGAAGCTTTCTTT. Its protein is CASSPGTQTEAFF.

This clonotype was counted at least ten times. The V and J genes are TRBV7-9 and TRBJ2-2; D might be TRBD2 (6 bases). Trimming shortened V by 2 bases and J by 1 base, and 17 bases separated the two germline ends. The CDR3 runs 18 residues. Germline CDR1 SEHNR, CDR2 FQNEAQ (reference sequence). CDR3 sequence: CASSLTRLGGKNTGELFF. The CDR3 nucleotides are TGTGCCAGCAGCTTAACGAGACTAGGAGGGAAGAACACCGGGGAGCTGTTTTTT.